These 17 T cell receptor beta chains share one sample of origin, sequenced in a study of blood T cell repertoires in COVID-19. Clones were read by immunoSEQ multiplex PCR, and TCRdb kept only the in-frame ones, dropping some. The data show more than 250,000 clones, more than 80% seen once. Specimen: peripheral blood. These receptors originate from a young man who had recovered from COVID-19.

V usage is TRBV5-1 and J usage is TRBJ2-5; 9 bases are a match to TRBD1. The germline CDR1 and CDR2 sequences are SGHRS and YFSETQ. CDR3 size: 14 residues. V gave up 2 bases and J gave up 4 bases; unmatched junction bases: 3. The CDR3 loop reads CASSFMTGGETQYF. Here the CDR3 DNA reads TGCGCCAGCAGCTTTATGACAGGGGGAGAGACCCAGTACTTC.

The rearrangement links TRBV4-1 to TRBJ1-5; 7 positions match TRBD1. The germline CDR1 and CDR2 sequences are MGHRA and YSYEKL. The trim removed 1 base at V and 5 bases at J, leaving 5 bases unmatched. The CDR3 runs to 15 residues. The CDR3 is CASSQGQGPYQPQHF. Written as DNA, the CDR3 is TGCGCCAGCAGCCAAGGACAGGGTCCTTATCAGCCCCAGCATTTT.

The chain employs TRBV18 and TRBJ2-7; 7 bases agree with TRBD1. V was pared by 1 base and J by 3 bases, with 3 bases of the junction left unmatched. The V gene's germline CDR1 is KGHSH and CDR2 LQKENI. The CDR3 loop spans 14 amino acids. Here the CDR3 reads CASSPHRDSYEQYF. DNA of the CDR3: TGTGCCAGCTCACCACATAGGGACAGCTACGAGCAGTACTTC.

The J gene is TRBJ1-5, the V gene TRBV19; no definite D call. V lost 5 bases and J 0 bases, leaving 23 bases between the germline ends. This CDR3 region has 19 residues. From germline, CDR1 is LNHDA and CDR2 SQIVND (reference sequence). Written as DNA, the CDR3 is TGTGCCAGTAGTCGTTCTGTGGCACTTAGCCGGAATAGCAATCAGCCCCAGCATTTT. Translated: CASSRSVALSRNSNQPQHF.

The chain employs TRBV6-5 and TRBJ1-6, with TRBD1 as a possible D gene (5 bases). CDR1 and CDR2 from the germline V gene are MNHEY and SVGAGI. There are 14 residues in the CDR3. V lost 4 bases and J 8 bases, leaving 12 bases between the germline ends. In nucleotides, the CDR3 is TGTGCCAGCAGTTCGACGGACAAGGATTCACCCCTCCACTTT. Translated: CASSSTDKDSPLHF.

This chain's CDR3 is CASTPGRNTGELFF. The CDR3 DNA follows: TGTGCCAGTACCCCGGGGAGAAACACCGGGGAGCTGTTTTTT. The V call is TRBV19, the J call TRBJ2-2; D may be TRBD2 (5 bases). The V end lost 7 bases, the J end lost 2 bases, and 11 bases lay between the germline ends. This CDR3 is built from 14 residues. Per the germline V gene, CDR1 is LNHDA and CDR2 is SQIVND (reference sequence).

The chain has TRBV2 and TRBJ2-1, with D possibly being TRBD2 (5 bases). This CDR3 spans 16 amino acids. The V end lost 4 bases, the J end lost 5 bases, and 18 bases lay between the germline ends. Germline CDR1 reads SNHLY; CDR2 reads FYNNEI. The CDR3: CASSVFYRASNNEQFF. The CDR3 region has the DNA TGTGCCAGCAGTGTGTTCTATCGGGCTAGCAACAATGAGCAGTTCTTC.

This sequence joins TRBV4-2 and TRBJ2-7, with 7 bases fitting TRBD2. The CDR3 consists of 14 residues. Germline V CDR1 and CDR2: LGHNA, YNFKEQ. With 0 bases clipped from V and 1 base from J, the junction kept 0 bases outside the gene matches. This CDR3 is CASSQERGSYEQYF. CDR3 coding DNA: TGTGCCAGCAGCCAAGAGCGGGGGTCCTACGAGCAGTACTTC.

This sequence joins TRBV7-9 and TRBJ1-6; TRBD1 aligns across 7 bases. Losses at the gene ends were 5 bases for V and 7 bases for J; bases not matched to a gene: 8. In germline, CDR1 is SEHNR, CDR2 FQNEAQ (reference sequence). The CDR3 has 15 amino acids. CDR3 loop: CASSPGTVENSPLHF. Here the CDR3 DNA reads TGTGCCAGCAGCCCAGGGACAGTAGAGAATTCACCCCTCCACTTT.

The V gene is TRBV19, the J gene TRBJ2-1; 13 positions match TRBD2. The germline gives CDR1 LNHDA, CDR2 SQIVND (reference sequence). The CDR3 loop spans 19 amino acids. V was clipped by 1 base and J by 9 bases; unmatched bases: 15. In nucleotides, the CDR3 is TGTGCCAGTAGTATAGCCCCTGGTCGACGGACTAGCGGGAGCATTGAGCAGTTCTTC. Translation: CASSIAPGRRTSGSIEQFF.

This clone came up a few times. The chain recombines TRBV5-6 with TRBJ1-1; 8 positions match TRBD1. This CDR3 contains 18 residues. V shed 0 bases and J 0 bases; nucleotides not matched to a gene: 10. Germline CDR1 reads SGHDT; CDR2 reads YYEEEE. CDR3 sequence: CASSLDGTGIPLNTEAFF. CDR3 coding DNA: TGTGCCAGCAGCTTGGACGGGACAGGTATCCCCTTGAACACTGAAGCTTTCTTT. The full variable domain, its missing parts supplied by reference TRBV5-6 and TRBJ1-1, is DAGVTQSPTHLIKTRGQQVTLRCSPKSGHDTVSWYQQALGQGPQFIFQYYEEEERQRGNFPDRFSGHQFPNYSSELNVNALLLGDSALYLCASSLDGTGIPLNTEAFFGQGTRLTVV.

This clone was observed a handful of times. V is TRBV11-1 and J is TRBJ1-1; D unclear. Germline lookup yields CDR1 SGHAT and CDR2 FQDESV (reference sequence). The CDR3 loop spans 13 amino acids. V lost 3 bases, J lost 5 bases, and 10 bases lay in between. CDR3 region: CASSFKGDTEAFF. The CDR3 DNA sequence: TGTGCCAGCAGCTTTAAGGGAGATACTGAAGCTTTCTTT.

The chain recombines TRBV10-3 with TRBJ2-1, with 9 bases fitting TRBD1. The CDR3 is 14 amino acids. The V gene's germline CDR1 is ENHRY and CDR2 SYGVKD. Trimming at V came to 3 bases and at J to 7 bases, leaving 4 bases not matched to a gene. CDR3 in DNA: TGTGCCATCAGTGAAGTGACAGGGGGGAATGAGCAGTTCTTC. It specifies CAISEVTGGNEQFF.

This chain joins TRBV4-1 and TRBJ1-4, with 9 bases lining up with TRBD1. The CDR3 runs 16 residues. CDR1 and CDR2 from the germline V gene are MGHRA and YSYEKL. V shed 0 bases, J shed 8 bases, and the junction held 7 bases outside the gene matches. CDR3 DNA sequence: TGCGCCAGCAGCCAAGATTGGGGACAGGGTGAAGAAAAACTGTTTTTT. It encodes CASSQDWGQGEEKLFF.

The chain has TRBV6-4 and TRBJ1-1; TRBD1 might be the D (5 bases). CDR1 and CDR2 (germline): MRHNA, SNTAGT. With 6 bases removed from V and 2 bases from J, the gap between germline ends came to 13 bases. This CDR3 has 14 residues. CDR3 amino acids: CASRKDTKNTEAFF. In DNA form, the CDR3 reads TGTGCCAGCAGGAAGGACACAAAAAACACTGAAGCTTTCTTT.

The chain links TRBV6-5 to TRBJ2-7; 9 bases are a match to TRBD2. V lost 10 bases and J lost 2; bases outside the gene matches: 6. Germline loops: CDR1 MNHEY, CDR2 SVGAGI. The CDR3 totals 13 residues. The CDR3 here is CATQRGVTYEQYF. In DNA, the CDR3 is TGTGCCACCCAGCGGGGGGTAACCTACGAGCAGTACTTC.

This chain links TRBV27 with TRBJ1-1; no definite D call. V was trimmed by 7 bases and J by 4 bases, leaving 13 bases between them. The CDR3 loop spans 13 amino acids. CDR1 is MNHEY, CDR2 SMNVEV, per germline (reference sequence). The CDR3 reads CASTYSPGTEAFF. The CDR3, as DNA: TGTGCCAGCACCTACTCGCCGGGCACTGAAGCTTTCTTT.